The next 29 T cell receptor beta chains were all read from a single sample in a study of cytomegalovirus exposure and HLA in healthy donors. The table came from immunoSEQ multiplex PCR; TCRdb's copy has only in-frame clones and leaves some out. This sample yields about 58,000 clones, of which around 90% are seen a single time; more than 1% belongs to the top ten. Sample: PBMCs. These receptors all stem from a young man in good health and CMV-seronegative.

This clone showed up just once. The chain couples TRBV28 to TRBJ2-5, with D unresolved. Germline V gene sequence: CDR1 MDHEN, CDR2 SYDVKM. Between the trimmed V and J ends, which lost 4 bases and 5 bases, there was a span of 11 bases. The CDR3 extends over 13 amino acids. The CDR3, as DNA: TGTGCCAGCAGTTGGATCCAAGCGGAGACCCAGTACTTC. It specifies CASSWIQAETQYF.

This chain uses TRBV2 with TRBJ2-3; 9 bases agree with TRBD1. The CDR3 is made up of 18 amino acids. V shed 10 bases and J 4 bases; nucleotides not matched to a gene: 21. Germline V gene lookup returns CDR1 SNHLY and CDR2 FYNNEI. The CDR3 coding sequence is TGTGCCACCCCTGGGGTCTGGGGACAGGGTACATTGGCAGATACGCAGTATTTT. Its translation is CATPGVWGQGTLADTQYF.

V and J are TRBV30 and TRBJ1-2, with TRBD1 identical over 7 bases. The ends lost 5 bases at V and 0 bases at J; junction bases unmatched: 0. This CDR3 region has 12 residues. The germline V gene has CDR1 GTSNPN and CDR2 SVGIG (reference sequence). This CDR3 is CAWGTANYGYTF. DNA of the CDR3: TGTGCCTGGGGGACAGCTAACTATGGCTACACCTTC.

A note on this clone: An end of the junction differs from the germline gene, which may be a read error. The chain couples TRBV7-7 to TRBJ1-5; D call uncertain. Germline V gives CDR1 SSHAT, CDR2 FNYEAQ (reference sequence). This CDR3 spans 15 amino acids. CDR3 nucleotide sequence: TGTGCTAGCAGCTTACCCCAGGATAGCAATCAGCCCCAGCATTTT. It encodes CASSLPQDSNQPQHF.

This clone was picked up a small number of times. The gene calls are TRBV11-2 and TRBJ1-1, with D possibly matching TRBD1 (5 bases). Trimming took 4 bases from V and 1 from J, leaving 10 bases between them. The V gene's germline CDR1 is SGHAT and CDR2 FQNNGV. This CDR3 has 14 residues. The CDR3 is CASSSLDRNTEAFF. The CDR3 coding sequence is TGTGCCAGCAGCTCACTCGACAGGAACACTGAAGCTTTCTTT.

The J gene is TRBJ2-1, the V gene TRBV19; 12 nucleotides agree with TRBD2. The CDR3 sequence is 13 residues long. Germline V gene data show CDR1 as LNHDA and CDR2 as SQIVND (reference sequence). Trimming at V came to 9 bases and at J to 8 bases, leaving 5 bases not matched to a gene. For the CDR3, the DNA is TGTGCCAGCCGACTAGCGGGAGCGGATGAGCAGTTCTTC. The encoded protein is CASRLAGADEQFF.

V and J are TRBV5-8 and TRBJ2-5; possibly TRBD1 for D (5 bases). The V end was cut by 2 bases, the J end by 6 bases, with 17 bases between. Germline values: CDR1 SGHTS, CDR2 YDEGEE. The CDR3 covers 15 residues. CDR3 sequence: CASSFDSFNHQTQYF. The DNA for the CDR3 is TGTGCCAGCAGCTTTGACAGTTTTAATCACCAGACCCAGTACTTC.

This chain links TRBV4-3 with TRBJ2-3; TRBD2 agrees at 8 bases. This CDR3 is built from 17 residues. Germline V lookup: CDR1 LGHNA, CDR2 YSLEER. V shed 0 bases, J shed 2 bases, and the junction held 7 bases outside the gene matches. CDR3 DNA sequence: TGCGCCAGCAGCCAAGAGCTAGCGGGTCTCAACACAGATACGCAGTATTTT. Translation gives CASSQELAGLNTDTQYF.

The gene calls are TRBV28 and TRBJ2-7; tentatively, D is TRBD1 (5 bases). CDR3 length equals 14 residues. V was trimmed by 4 bases and J by 0 bases, leaving 10 bases between them. CDR1 MDHEN and CDR2 SYDVKM come from the germline V gene. The CDR3 DNA reads as TGTGCCAGCAGTTCGGACACGCTCTCCTACGAGCAGTACTTC. Translation gives CASSSDTLSYEQYF. Full variable domain (remainder filled in from reference TRBV28 and TRBJ2-7): DVKVTQSSRYLVKRTGEKVFLECVQDMDHENMFWYRQDPGLGLRLIYFSYDVKMKEKGDIPEGYSVSREKKERFSLILESASTNQTSMYLCASSSDTLSYEQYFGPGTRLTVT.

This chain links TRBV27 with TRBJ2-7; 8 bases are shared with TRBD2. The CDR3 has 12 residues. V shed 7 bases and J 3 bases; nucleotides not matched to a gene: 2. Germline V gives CDR1 MNHEY, CDR2 SMNVEV (reference sequence). The CDR3 spells CASKTSGYEQYF. As DNA, the CDR3 is TGTGCCAGCAAAACTAGCGGCTACGAGCAGTACTTC.

The genes are TRBV28 and TRBJ2-7; the D gene is possibly TRBD2 (5 bases). V was clipped by 5 bases and J by 0 bases, with 11 bases between them. Germline assignment: CDR1 MDHEN and CDR2 SYDVKM. The CDR3 length is 14 residues. CDR3 sequence: CASSVMRDSYEQYF. The CDR3 DNA is TGTGCCAGCAGTGTAATGAGGGACTCCTACGAGCAGTACTTC.

This rearrangement joins TRBV5-1 to TRBJ2-7; a possible D gene is TRBD2 (7 bases). V lost 4 bases and J lost 6, with 20 bases in between. The CDR3 extends over 15 amino acids. Germline-derived CDR1 and CDR2 are SGHRS and YFSETQ. The chain's CDR3 is CASSLPADGGPEQYF. The CDR3 DNA is TGCGCCAGCAGCCTCCCTGCAGACGGGGGGCCCGAGCAGTACTTC.

The V call is TRBV4-1, the J call TRBJ2-7; the match to TRBD2 covers 8 bases. In germline, CDR1 is MGHRA, CDR2 YSYEKL. This CDR3 has 16 amino acids. V lost 1 base and J lost 0; bases outside the gene matches: 5. As DNA, the CDR3 is TGCGCCAGCAGCCAAGTAGGCGGGGGGAGCTCCTACGAGCAGTACTTC. It yields the protein CASSQVGGGSSYEQYF.

The chain employs TRBV19 and TRBJ2-5; the D gene is possibly TRBD2 (6 bases). Trimming shortened V by 1 base and J by 6 bases, and 15 bases separated the two germline ends. Germline V gives CDR1 LNHDA, CDR2 SQIVND (reference sequence). The CDR3 runs 15 residues. This chain's CDR3 is CASSIAGAVGKTQYF. The CDR3 nucleotides are TGTGCCAGTAGTATAGCGGGAGCGGTGGGAAAGACCCAGTACTTC.

This chain links TRBV19 with TRBJ1-4; no definite D call. Trimming removed 10 bases from V and 8 bases from J, with 17 bases in between. Germline V gene sequence: CDR1 LNHDA, CDR2 SQIVND (reference sequence). CDR3 length: 13 residues. The CDR3 DNA reads TGTGCCACTTCACAAACGGGAGACGAAAAACTGTTTTTT. This encodes CATSQTGDEKLFF.

V and J are TRBV7-3 and TRBJ2-3; 10 bases are shared with TRBD2. CDR3 length equals 14 residues. Germline values: CDR1 SGHTA, CDR2 FQGTGA. After removal of 7 bases from V and 0 bases from J, the junction contained 1 base not matched to a gene. This chain's CDR3 is CASTSGSSTDTQYF. CDR3 nucleotide sequence: TGTGCCAGCACTAGCGGGAGTAGCACAGATACGCAGTATTTT.

The rearrangement joins TRBV6-4 to TRBJ1-5, with 7 bases matching TRBD1. The CDR3 extends over 13 amino acids. CDR1 MRHNA and CDR2 SNTAGT come from the germline V gene. The J segment lost 7 bases and the V segment lost 10 bases, leaving 10 bases of the junction unmatched. The CDR3 coding sequence is TGTGCCACCCCACACGACAGGGTCCAGCCCCAGCATTTT. Protein: CATPHDRVQPQHF.

This clone was picked up one time. The chain recombines TRBV7-2 with TRBJ1-1; D possibly corresponds to TRBD1 (5 bases). The germline gives CDR1 SGHTA, CDR2 FQGNSA. This CDR3 spans 13 amino acids. V gave up 4 bases and J gave up 7 bases, with 13 bases separating them. The CDR3 sequence is CASSYRQLVEAFF. As DNA, the CDR3 is TGTGCCAGCAGCTACAGACAGCTAGTTGAAGCTTTCTTT.

The rearrangement uses TRBV6-6 and TRBJ1-5, with no clear D. V lost 0 bases to trimming and J lost 7 bases, with 7 bases between them. CDR3 length: 13 residues. Germline CDR1 MNHNY, CDR2 SVGAGI (reference sequence). CDR3 protein: CASSYSEEQPQHF. The CDR3 bases are TGTGCCAGCAGTTACTCGGAGGAACAGCCCCAGCATTTT.

This chain uses TRBV4-1 with TRBJ2-1, with a possible D match to TRBD2 (6 bases). V shed 4 bases and J shed 10 bases, with 11 bases lying between them. This CDR3 comprises 12 residues. Germline CDR1 is MGHRA and CDR2 is YSYEKL. This CDR3 reads CASSPSGREQFF. DNA of the CDR3: TGCGCCAGCAGCCCCAGTGGGAGGGAGCAGTTCTTC.

The rearrangement joins TRBV7-9 to TRBJ2-1; TRBD2 agrees at 10 bases. The CDR3 covers 17 residues. Germline trimming cut 0 bases from V and 2 bases from J; bases unmatched to any gene: 4. In germline, CDR1 is SEHNR, CDR2 FQNEAQ (reference sequence). The CDR3: CASSLATSGRPYNEQFF. CDR3 nucleotides: TGTGCCAGCAGCTTAGCGACTAGCGGGCGCCCCTACAATGAGCAGTTCTTC. Filled out from reference TRBV7-9 and TRBJ2-1, the complete variable domain reads DTGVSQNPRHKITKRGQNVTFRCDPISEHNRLYWYRQTLGQGPEFLTYFQNEAQLEKSRLLSDRFSAERPKGSFSTLEIQRTEQGDSAMYLCASSLATSGRPYNEQFFGPGTRLTVL.

The chain has TRBV6-1 and TRBJ1-1, with D possibly being TRBD1 (5 bases). The V end was cut by 1 base, the J end by 5 bases, with 8 bases between. Germline loops: CDR1 MNHNS, CDR2 SASEGT. This CDR3 is 13 amino acids long. CDR3 region: CASSEGGLTEAFF. The CDR3 nucleotides are TGTGCCAGCAGTGAAGGGGGCTTGACTGAAGCTTTCTTT.

This clone was seen a few times. The CDR3 nucleotides read TGTGCCAGCAGTTCGGAGGGGCACAGTTACGAGCAGTACTTC. Its protein product is CASSSEGHSYEQYF. This sequence joins TRBV27 and TRBJ2-7; TRBD2 is a possible D gene (6 bases). The V gene's germline CDR1 is MNHEY and CDR2 SMNVEV (reference sequence). The CDR3 sequence is 14 residues long. V lost 4 bases, J lost 4 bases, and 14 bases lay in between.

The rearrangement links TRBV14 to TRBJ2-7; 9 bases align to TRBD2. The CDR3 length is 13 residues. The trim removed 4 bases at V and 7 bases at J, leaving 5 bases unmatched. Germline CDR1 reads SGHDN; CDR2 reads FVKESK. CDR3 in DNA: TGTGCCAGCAGCCTTAGACTAGCGGCAGAGCAGTACTTC. Its translation is CASSLRLAAEQYF.

The V and J genes are TRBV7-9 and TRBJ2-5, with D hard to call. This CDR3 is built from 13 residues. Germline assignment: CDR1 SEHNR and CDR2 FQNEAQ (reference sequence). The V gene lost 5 bases and the J gene lost 2 bases, with 9 bases spanning the gap. CDR3 region: CASSPDWQETQYF. For the CDR3, the DNA is TGTGCCAGCAGCCCCGACTGGCAAGAGACCCAGTACTTC.

This clone has just one count. J is TRBJ2-1 and V is TRBV6-1, with TRBD2 matching 13 bases. The CDR3 has 16 residues. The V segment lost 4 bases and the J segment 7 bases; nucleotides outside the gene matches: 7. The germline CDR1 and CDR2 sequences are MNHNS and SASEGT. CDR3 amino acids: CASSALGLAGRNEQFF. The CDR3 region has the DNA TGTGCCAGCAGTGCGTTGGGACTAGCGGGACGAAATGAGCAGTTCTTC.

This clone was seen a single time. The chain couples TRBV19 to TRBJ2-5, with D possibly being TRBD2 (6 bases). Trimming took 3 bases from V and 2 from J, leaving 25 bases between them. The CDR3 extends over 19 amino acids. Germline CDR1 is LNHDA and CDR2 is SQIVND (reference sequence). CDR3 residues: CASSMWTGGAAWGQETQYF. Written as DNA, the CDR3 is TGTGCCAGTAGTATGTGGACTGGCGGGGCAGCGTGGGGGCAAGAGACCCAGTACTTC.

This clone was found once. CDR3 DNA: TGTGCCAGCAGTTTATTCCCGCCGGGACAGCCCCATCTGGGGGCTTTCTTT. Its protein is CASSLFPPGQPHLGAFF. The rearrangement joins TRBV27 to TRBJ1-1; 7 bases match TRBD1. The CDR3 is 17 residues long. The V segment lost 1 base and the J segment 11 bases; nucleotides outside the gene matches: 19. Germline CDR1 is MNHEY and CDR2 is SMNVEV (reference sequence).

In its sample, this clone was seen once. The rearrangement joins TRBV15 to TRBJ2-5; 10 nucleotides agree with TRBD1. Trimming at V came to 1 base and at J to 5 bases, leaving 13 bases not matched to a gene. The CDR3 length is 18 residues. Germline CDR1 and CDR2: LNHNV and YYDKDF (reference sequence). The CDR3 DNA follows: TGTGCCACCAGCAGAGTGCTGGACAGGGGGGGTCGAACGGAGACCCAGTACTTC. Translation: CATSRVLDRGGRTETQYF.